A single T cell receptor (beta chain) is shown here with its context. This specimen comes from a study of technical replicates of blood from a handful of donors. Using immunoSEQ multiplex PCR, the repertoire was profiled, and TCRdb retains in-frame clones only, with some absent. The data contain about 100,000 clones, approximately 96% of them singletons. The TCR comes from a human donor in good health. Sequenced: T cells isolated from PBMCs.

CDR3 nucleotides: TGTGCCAGCAGTGAACTGGCGGGATCCTACAATGAGCAGTTCTTC. It encodes CASSELAGSYNEQFF. The V gene is TRBV2, the J gene TRBJ2-1, with a tentative D call TRBD2 (6 bases). CDR1 is SNHLY and CDR2 is FYNNEI in the germline V gene. CDR3 size: 15 residues. V was cut by 2 bases and J by 1 base, with 9 bases left in between.